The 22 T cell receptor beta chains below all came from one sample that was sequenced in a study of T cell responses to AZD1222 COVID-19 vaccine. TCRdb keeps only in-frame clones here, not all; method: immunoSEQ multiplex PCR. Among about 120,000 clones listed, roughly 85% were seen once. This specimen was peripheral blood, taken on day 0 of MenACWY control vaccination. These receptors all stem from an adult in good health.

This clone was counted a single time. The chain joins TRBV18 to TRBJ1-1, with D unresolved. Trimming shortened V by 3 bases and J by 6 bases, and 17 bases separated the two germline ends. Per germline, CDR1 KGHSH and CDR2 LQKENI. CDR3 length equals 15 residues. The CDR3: CASSPQGGLKAEAFF. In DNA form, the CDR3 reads TGTGCCAGCTCACCCCAAGGAGGGCTGAAAGCTGAAGCTTTCTTT.

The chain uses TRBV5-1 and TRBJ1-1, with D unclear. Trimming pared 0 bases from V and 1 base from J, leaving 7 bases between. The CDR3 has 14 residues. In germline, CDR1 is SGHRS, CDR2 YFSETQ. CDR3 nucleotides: TGCGCCAGCAGCTTGGCCATGGCGAACACTGAAGCTTTCTTT. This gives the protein CASSLAMANTEAFF. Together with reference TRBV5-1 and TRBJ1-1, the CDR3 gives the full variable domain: KAGVTQTPRYLIKTRGQQVTLSCSPISGHRSVSWYQQTPGQGLQFLFEYFSETQRNKGNFPGRFSGRQFSNSRSEMNVSTLELGDSALYLCASSLAMANTEAFFGQGTRLTVV.

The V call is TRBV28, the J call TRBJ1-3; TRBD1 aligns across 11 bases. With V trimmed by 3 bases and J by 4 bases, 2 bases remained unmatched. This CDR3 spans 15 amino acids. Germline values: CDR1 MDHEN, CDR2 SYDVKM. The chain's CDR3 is CASSLDRGRGNTIYF. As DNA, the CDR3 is TGTGCCAGCAGTTTGGACAGGGGGCGCGGAAACACCATATATTTT.

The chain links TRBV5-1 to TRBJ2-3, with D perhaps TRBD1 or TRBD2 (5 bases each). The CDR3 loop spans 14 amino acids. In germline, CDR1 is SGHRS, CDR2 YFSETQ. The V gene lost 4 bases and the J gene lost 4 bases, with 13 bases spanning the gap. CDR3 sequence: CASSLAGYADTQYF. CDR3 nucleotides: TGCGCCAGCAGCCTAGCAGGGTATGCAGATACGCAGTATTTT.

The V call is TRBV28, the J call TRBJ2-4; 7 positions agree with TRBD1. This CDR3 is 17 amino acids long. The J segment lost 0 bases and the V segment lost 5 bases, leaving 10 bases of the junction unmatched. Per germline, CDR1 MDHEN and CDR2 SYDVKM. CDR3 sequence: CASSPMKGALAKNIQYF. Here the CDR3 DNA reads TGTGCCAGCAGTCCGATGAAGGGGGCGCTAGCCAAAAACATTCAGTACTTC.

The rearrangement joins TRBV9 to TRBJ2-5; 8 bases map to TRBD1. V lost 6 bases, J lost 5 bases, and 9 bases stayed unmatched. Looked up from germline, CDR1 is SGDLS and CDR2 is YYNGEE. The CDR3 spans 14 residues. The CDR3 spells CASTRDRGQETQYF. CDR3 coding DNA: TGTGCCAGCACCAGAGACAGGGGTCAGGAGACCCAGTACTTC.

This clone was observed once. DNA for the CDR3: TGTGCCAGCAGAGAGACAGGGACCTCGCCTGAAGCTTTCTTT. Its translation is CASRETGTSPEAFF. This rearrangement joins TRBV2 to TRBJ1-1, with TRBD1 matching 7 bases. Germline values: CDR1 SNHLY, CDR2 FYNNEI. The CDR3 consists of 14 residues. Trimming removed 6 bases from V and 6 bases from J; junction bases left unmatched: 10.

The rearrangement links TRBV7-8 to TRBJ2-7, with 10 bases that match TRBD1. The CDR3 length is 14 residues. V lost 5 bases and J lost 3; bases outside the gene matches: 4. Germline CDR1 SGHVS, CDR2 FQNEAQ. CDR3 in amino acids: CASSLRDRGYEQYF. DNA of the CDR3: TGTGCCAGCAGCCTCCGGGACAGGGGCTACGAGCAGTACTTC.

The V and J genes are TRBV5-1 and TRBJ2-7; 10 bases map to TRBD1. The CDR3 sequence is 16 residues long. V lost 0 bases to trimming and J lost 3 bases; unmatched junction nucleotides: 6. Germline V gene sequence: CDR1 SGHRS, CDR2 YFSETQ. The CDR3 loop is CASSLVDRGGFYEQYF. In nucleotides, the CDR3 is TGCGCCAGCAGCTTGGTGGACAGGGGGGGATTCTACGAGCAGTACTTC.

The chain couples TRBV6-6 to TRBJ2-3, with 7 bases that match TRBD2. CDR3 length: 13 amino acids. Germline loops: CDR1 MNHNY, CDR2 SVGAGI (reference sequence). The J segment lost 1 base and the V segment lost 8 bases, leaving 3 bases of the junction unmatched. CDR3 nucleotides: TGTGCCAGCGCGGGAGACGGCACAGATACGCAGTATTTT. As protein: CASAGDGTDTQYF.

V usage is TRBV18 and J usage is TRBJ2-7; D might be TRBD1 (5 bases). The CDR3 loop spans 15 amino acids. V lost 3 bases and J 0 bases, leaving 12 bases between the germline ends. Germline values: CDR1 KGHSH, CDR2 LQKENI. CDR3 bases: TGTGCCAGCTCACCGCACAGGCTTAACTCCTACGAGCAGTACTTC. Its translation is CASSPHRLNSYEQYF.

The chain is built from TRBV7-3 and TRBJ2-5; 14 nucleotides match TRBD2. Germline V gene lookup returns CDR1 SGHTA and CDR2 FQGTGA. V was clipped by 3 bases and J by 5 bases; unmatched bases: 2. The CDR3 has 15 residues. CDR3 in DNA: TGTGCCAGCAGCTTGACTAGCGGGAGGGCTGAGACCCAGTACTTC. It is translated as CASSLTSGRAETQYF. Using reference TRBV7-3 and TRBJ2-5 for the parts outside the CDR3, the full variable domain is GAGVSQTPSNKVTEKGKYVELRCDPISGHTALYWYRQSLGQGPEFLIYFQGTGAADDSGLPNDRFFAVRPEGSVSTLKIQRTERGDSAVYLCASSLTSGRAETQYFGPGTRLLVL.

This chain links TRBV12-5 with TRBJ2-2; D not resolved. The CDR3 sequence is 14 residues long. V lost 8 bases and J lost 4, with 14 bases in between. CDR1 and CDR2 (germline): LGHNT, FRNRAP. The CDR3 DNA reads TGTGCTAGTAGCGCCCAATGGGGCACCGGGGAGCTGTTTTTT. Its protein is CASSAQWGTGELFF.

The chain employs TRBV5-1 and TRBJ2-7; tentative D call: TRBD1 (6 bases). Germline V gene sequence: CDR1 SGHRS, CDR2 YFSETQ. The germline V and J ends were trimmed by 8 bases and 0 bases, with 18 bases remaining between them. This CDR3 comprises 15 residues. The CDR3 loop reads CASSLGAGSSYEQYF. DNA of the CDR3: TGCGCCAGTTCTTTGGGGGCAGGGAGCTCCTACGAGCAGTACTTC. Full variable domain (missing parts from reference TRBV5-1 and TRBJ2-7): KAGVTQTPRYLIKTRGQQVTLSCSPISGHRSVSWYQQTPGQGLQFLFEYFSETQRNKGNFPGRFSGRQFSNSRSEMNVSTLELGDSALYLCASSLGAGSSYEQYFGPGTRLTVT.

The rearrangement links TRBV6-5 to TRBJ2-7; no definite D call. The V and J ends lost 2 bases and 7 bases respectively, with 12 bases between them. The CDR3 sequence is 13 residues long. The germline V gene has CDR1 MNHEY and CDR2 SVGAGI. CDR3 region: CASSYDLVGEQYF. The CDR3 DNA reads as TGTGCCAGCAGTTACGACCTAGTGGGGGAGCAGTACTTC.

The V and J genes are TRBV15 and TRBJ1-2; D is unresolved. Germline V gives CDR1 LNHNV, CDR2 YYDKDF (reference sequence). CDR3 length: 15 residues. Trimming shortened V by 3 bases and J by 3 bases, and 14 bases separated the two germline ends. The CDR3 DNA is TGTGCCACCAGCAGCGAAGACGAGGGCCACTATGGCTACACCTTC. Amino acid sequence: CATSSEDEGHYGYTF.

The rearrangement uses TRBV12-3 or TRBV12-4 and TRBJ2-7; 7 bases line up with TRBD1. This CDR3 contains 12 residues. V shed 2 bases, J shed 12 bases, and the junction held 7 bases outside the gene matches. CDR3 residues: CASSLRGQRPYF. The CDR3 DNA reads TGTGCCAGCAGTTTAAGGGGACAGCGACCGTACTTC.

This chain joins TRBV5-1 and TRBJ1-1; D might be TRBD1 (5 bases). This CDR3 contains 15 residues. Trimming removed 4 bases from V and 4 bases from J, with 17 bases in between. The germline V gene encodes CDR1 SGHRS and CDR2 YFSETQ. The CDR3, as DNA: TGCGCCAGCAGCGAGGCGGGGGGAAGCGGCACTGAAGCTTTCTTT. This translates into CASSEAGGSGTEAFF.

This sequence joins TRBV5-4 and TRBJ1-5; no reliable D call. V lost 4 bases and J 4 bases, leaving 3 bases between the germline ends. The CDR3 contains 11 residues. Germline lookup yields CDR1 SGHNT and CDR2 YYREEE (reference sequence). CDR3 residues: CASSANQPQHF. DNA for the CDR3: TGTGCCAGCAGCGCGAATCAGCCCCAGCATTTT.

CDR3 sequence: CASSSSVPSYNEQFF. For the CDR3, the DNA is TGTGCCAGCAGTTCCTCCGTTCCAAGCTACAATGAGCAGTTCTTC. The chain recombines TRBV27 with TRBJ2-1; no firm D call. Trimming took off 4 bases at V and 3 bases at J, with 13 bases between the two ends. The V gene's germline CDR1 is MNHEY and CDR2 SMNVEV (reference sequence). CDR3 length equals 15 residues.

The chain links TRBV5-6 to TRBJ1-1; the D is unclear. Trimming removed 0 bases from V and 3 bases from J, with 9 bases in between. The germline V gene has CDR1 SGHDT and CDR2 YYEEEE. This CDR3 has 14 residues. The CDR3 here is CASSLGPLDTEAFF. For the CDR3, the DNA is TGTGCCAGCAGCTTGGGCCCTCTGGACACTGAAGCTTTCTTT.

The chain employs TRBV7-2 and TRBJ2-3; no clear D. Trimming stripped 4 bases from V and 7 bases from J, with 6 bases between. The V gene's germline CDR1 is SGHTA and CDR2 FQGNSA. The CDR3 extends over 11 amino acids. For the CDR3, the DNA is TGTGCCAGCAGCTCCTATAATACGCAGTATTTT. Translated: CASSSYNTQYF.